A single sample gave rise to the 18 T cell receptor beta chains below, sequenced in a study of T cells in Graves' hyperthyroidism and ophthalmopathy (dated by TCRdb to between 2017 and 2020). Library generation was performed with multiplex PCR. Sequencing relied on an Illumina HiSeq 2000. TCR beta CDR3 regions were amplified from RNA transcripts. For the first round of RT-PCR on the TCR CDR3, the HTBI primer set was used together with the Qiagen OneStep RT-PCR kit. TCRdb cleaned the public reads at Q25 with fastp, built clones with MiXCR and kept in-frame beta chains. Duplicate CDR3 protein sequences are folded into a single record with the most common DNA and genes. Counted in this sample were around 210,000 distinct CDR3 sequences; about 15% of them appeared once. The ten most abundant clones make up 53% of the sample. What was sequenced was blood. The source of these receptors is a woman in her 50s with Graves' hyperthyroidism.

This clonotype was observed at least ten times. The V call is TRBV29-1, the J call TRBJ1-1; 8 nucleotides agree with TRBD1. The CDR3 spans 15 residues. Germline assignment: CDR1 SQVTM and CDR2 ANQGSEA. V shed 4 bases, J shed 4 bases, and the junction held 11 bases outside the gene matches. The CDR3 region has the DNA TGCAGCGTTGGGGCAGGGGGCGCTTTTGGCACTGAAGCTTTCTTT. Amino acid sequence: CSVGAGGAFGTEAFF.

This clonotype occurred many times. The chain employs TRBV7-9 and TRBJ1-5, with D possibly matching TRBD1 (5 bases). The V gene lost 3 bases and the J gene lost 1 base, with 7 bases spanning the gap. Per germline, CDR1 SEHNR and CDR2 FQNEAQ (reference sequence). The CDR3 runs to 14 residues. For the CDR3, the DNA is TGTGCCAGCAGCTTCCAGGGAAGCAATCAGCCCCAGCATTTT. It is translated as CASSFQGSNQPQHF. The full variable domain, in which reference TRBV7-9 and TRBJ1-5 provide the parts outside the CDR3, is DTGVSQNPRHKITKRGQNVTFRCDPISEHNRLYWYRQTLGQGPEFLTYFQNEAQLEKSRLLSDRFSAERPKGSFSTLEIQRTEQGDSAMYLCASSFQGSNQPQHFGDGTRLSIL.

This clonotype has a count of ten or more. This chain links TRBV4-1 with TRBJ2-7; 7 bases align to TRBD2. The V and J ends lost 1 base and 3 bases, in that order; junction bases with no gene match: 6. CDR3 size: 15 residues. In germline, CDR1 is MGHRA, CDR2 YSYEKL. CDR3: CASSQGGGTSYEQYF. CDR3 coding DNA: TGCGCCAGCAGCCAAGGGGGAGGGACGAGCTACGAGCAGTACTTC.

There are many counts of this clonotype. The chain carries TRBV9 and TRBJ2-1; 10 bases match TRBD2. CDR1 is SGDLS, CDR2 YYNGEE, per germline. Germline trimming cut 4 bases from V and 2 bases from J; bases unmatched to any gene: 3. The CDR3 consists of 15 residues. CDR3 nucleotide sequence: TGTGCCAGCAGCTCCACTAGCGGGGCCTACAATGAGCAGTTCTTC. As protein: CASSSTSGAYNEQFF.

The chain carries TRBV6-2 or TRBV6-3 and TRBJ2-5, with 7 bases identical to TRBD2. The CDR3 has 18 amino acids. Germline values: CDR1 MNHEY, CDR2 SVGEGT. Trimming at V came to 1 base and at J to 0 bases, leaving 11 bases not matched to a gene. The CDR3 sequence is CASSYLFGEGTNQETQYF. The CDR3 region has the DNA TGTGCCAGCAGTTACTTGTTCGGGGAGGGCACGAACCAAGAGACCCAGTACTTC.

This clonotype was recorded at least ten times. The chain employs TRBV12-3 or TRBV12-4 and TRBJ2-3; tentatively, D is TRBD2 (6 bases). The V end was cut by 3 bases, the J end by 5 bases, with 18 bases between. The CDR3 extends over 16 amino acids. CDR3 amino acids: CASSFRASSAQDTQYF. The CDR3 DNA sequence: TGTGCCAGCAGTTTCCGAGCTTCTAGCGCTCAAGATACGCAGTATTTT.

This clonotype was detected ten times or more. The rearrangement links TRBV2 to TRBJ1-1, with D hard to call. Germline values: CDR1 SNHLY, CDR2 FYNNEI. V dropped 4 bases and J dropped 1 base, with 7 bases sitting between them. This CDR3 has 13 amino acids. This CDR3 reads CASSALENTEAFF. The CDR3 coding sequence is TGTGCCAGCAGTGCCTTGGAGAACACTGAAGCTTTCTTT.

The sample holds many counts of this clonotype. CDR3: CSALSEFGPSGELFF. Here the CDR3 DNA reads TGCAGTGCCCTTTCAGAATTTGGGCCTTCCGGGGAGCTGTTTTTT. The chain carries TRBV20-1 and TRBJ2-2; no reliable D call. The germline V gene has CDR1 DFQATT and CDR2 SNEGSKA (reference sequence). The CDR3 extends over 15 amino acids. Trimming removed 6 bases from V and 6 bases from J, with 20 bases in between.

This clonotype showed up just a few times. The chain uses TRBV11-2 and TRBJ1-2; D may be TRBD1 (5 bases). The CDR3 is 13 residues long. Deletions cut 4 bases from V and 1 base from J, with 7 bases between. In germline, CDR1 is SGHAT, CDR2 FQNNGV. Here the CDR3 reads CASSSQVNYGYTF. DNA of the CDR3: TGTGCCAGCAGCTCACAGGTTAACTATGGCTACACCTTC.

The chain has TRBV27 and TRBJ2-1; D unclear. Germline CDR1 MNHEY, CDR2 SMNVEV (reference sequence). This CDR3 has 15 amino acids. V was clipped by 6 bases and J by 3 bases, with 15 bases between them. CDR3 sequence (DNA): TGTGCCAGCAGCATTGGCGGCCCTTTCTACAATGAGCAGTTCTTC. Translation: CASSIGGPFYNEQFF.

Comments on this clonotype: A much larger clone sits a single nucleotide away, making a read error possible. The V call is TRBV18, the J call TRBJ1-2; D is unresolved. Per germline, CDR1 KGHSH and CDR2 LQKENI. The CDR3 has 14 amino acids. The CDR3 bases are TGTGCCAGCTCACCACGGGTAGGCAACTATGGCTACGCCTTC. Encoded protein: CASSPRVGNYGYAF.

This clonotype was seen ten or more times. The CDR3 here is CASSEGTLGEKLFF. CDR3 nucleotides: TGTGCCAGCAGCGAAGGGACATTGGGAGAAAAACTGTTTTTT. The V gene is TRBV12-3 or TRBV12-4, the J gene TRBJ1-4; D possibly corresponds to TRBD1 (6 bases). Between the trimmed V and J ends, which lost 6 bases and 8 bases, there was a span of 16 bases. This CDR3 region has 14 residues.

In its sample, this clonotype was seen once. The gene calls are TRBV2 and TRBJ2-7; 10 bases match TRBD2. The ends lost 7 bases at V and 5 bases at J; junction bases unmatched: 8. CDR1 is SNHLY and CDR2 is FYNNEI in the germline V gene. The CDR3 is made up of 14 amino acids. CDR3 nucleotide sequence: TGTGCCAGCATTCGAAGCGGGAGGGCTGACGAGCAGTACTTC. This gives the protein CASIRSGRADEQYF. The full variable domain, its missing parts supplied by reference TRBV2 and TRBJ2-7, is EPEVTQTPSHQVTQMGQEVILRCVPISNHLYFYWYRQILGQKVEFLVSFYNNEISEKSEIFDDQFSVERPDGSNFTLKIRSTKLEDSAMYFCASIRSGRADEQYFGPGTRLTVT.

This clonotype has ten or more counts. The CDR3, as DNA: TGTGCCAGCAGCAATTCCCCGACTGGCTACACCTTC. Protein sequence: CASSNSPTGYTF. V is TRBV6-1 and J is TRBJ1-2; no clear D. Trimming cost V 6 bases and J 7 bases, with 12 bases left between them. The CDR3 runs to 12 residues. Per the germline V gene, CDR1 is MNHNS and CDR2 is SASEGT.

This clonotype was counted many times. The chain uses TRBV27 and TRBJ1-2; D might be TRBD1 (5 bases). The CDR3 contains 14 residues. Germline lookup yields CDR1 MNHEY and CDR2 SMNVEV (reference sequence). Trimming removed 2 bases at V and 4 bases at J, with 11 bases between. CDR3 amino acids: CASSLGGGSYGYTF. In DNA, the CDR3 is TGTGCCAGCAGTTTAGGTGGGGGTAGCTATGGCTACACCTTC.

The V and J genes are TRBV15 and TRBJ2-2; 8 positions agree with TRBD2. Germline V gene lookup returns CDR1 LNHNV and CDR2 YYDKDF (reference sequence). V lost 2 bases and J lost 4; bases outside the gene matches: 6. The CDR3 loop spans 16 amino acids. This CDR3 is CATSRKAGVGTGELFF. The CDR3 nucleotides are TGTGCCACCAGCAGAAAAGCGGGAGTAGGCACCGGGGAGCTGTTTTTT.

This clonotype has ten or more counts. The chain joins TRBV7-9 to TRBJ2-4; D is uncertain. Germline values: CDR1 SEHNR, CDR2 FQNEAQ (reference sequence). V gave up 5 bases and J gave up 3 bases, with 11 bases separating them. CDR3 length: 14 amino acids. CDR3 in amino acids: CASSPTGGKNIQYF. The CDR3 nucleotides are TGTGCCAGCAGCCCCACGGGTGGCAAAAACATTCAGTACTTC.

This clonotype has at least ten counts. The chain couples TRBV20-1 to TRBJ2-7; 11 nucleotides line up with TRBD2. Losses at the gene ends were 7 bases for V and 2 bases for J; bases not matched to a gene: 7. The CDR3 loop spans 14 amino acids. Germline loops: CDR1 DFQATT, CDR2 SNEGSKA (reference sequence). The CDR3 reads CSVVTSGRPYEQYF. In DNA form, the CDR3 reads TGCAGTGTCGTCACTAGCGGGAGACCCTACGAGCAGTACTTC.